This T cell receptor (beta chain) comes out of a study of blood T cell repertoires in COVID-19 (dated by TCRdb to 2019 to 2021). Broadly, across the study: Samples from collaborators originated in the United States, Italy and Spain and spanned both the acute and convalescent phases of COVID-19. The material from the prospective study consisted of cDNA or gDNA derived from T cells, B-cell-depleted T cells, or PBMCs. Subjects who had been exposed to COVID-19, were actively infected with it, or had recovered from it provided the deeply sampled blood TCRbeta repertoires that made up the dataset. A freely available public database, intended as a resource for researchers studying the immune response to SARS-CoV-2, is where the repertoires were released. The samples were drawn from two sources: the first 160 participants of the ongoing ImmuneRACE study, and 1,000 to 1,500 subjects contributed by 6 global collaborators. Sample metadata almost always included a de-identified subject ID, COVID-19 status, age in years and sex. HLA class I and class II types, where available, came from metadata supplied by the sample provider rather than from assay-based typing. The full study reports these points: The amount of clinical and demographic metadata varied by source and participant and was provided uncurated.

Points on this clone: Its cognate antigen has yet to be identified. No base-level quality is on record; no much larger clone is a single base apart. Other DNA sequences in the sample encode the same CDR3.

The collaborating institutions used their own protocols to collect whole blood in K2EDTA tubes. Collaborator samples were shipped for TCRbeta analysis as frozen whole blood, isolated PBMCs, or DNA extracted from either sample type. Trimming costs V 2 bases and J 3 bases, and their ends lie 8 bases apart. The CDR3 sequence holds 13 residues, the cysteine and phenylalanine included. Only the CDR3 region is kept as DNA, spanning 39 bases read in frame from base 1. For CDR1 and CDR2, the germline V gene lists SGHRS and YFSETQ. The immunoSEQ Assay, a bias-controlled multiplex PCR, was used to amplify TCRbeta CDR3 regions from genomic DNA. Regarding the original processing steps: The number of nucleated cells in each sample was estimated from the amplification of reference gene primers within the assay. To quantify the absolute abundance of each unique TCRbeta CDR3 rearrangement, sequence reads were collapsed and filtered. Productive Simpson clonality was computed per sample as the square root of Simpson's diversity index over productive rearrangements. TCRdb limited this immuneACCESS table to in-frame rearrangements with V and J called. A share of clones is missing; checked studies link under half to unresolved V genes, and the rest is unexplained. The V and J calls and clone size come from that table; D and trimming were worked out from the DNA. Within this sample are around 81,000 clones, with more than 75% of them counted one time only. The ten top clones hold 7% to 9.5% of the sample.

The chain is encoded by TRBV5-1 joined to TRBJ1-1; TRBD1 might be the D gene, on 5 matching bases. The clonotype comes from a human donor in a cohort sampled during active COVID-19. Specimen: peripheral blood. CDR3 loop: CASSFGGDTEAFF. The DNA sequence is TGCGCCAGCAGCTTCGGAGGGGACACTGAAGCTTTCTTT.